What follows describes a single T cell receptor beta chain. The protocol was immunoSEQ multiplex PCR, while the TCRdb copy is restricted to in-frame clones and leaves out a portion. The sample has roughly 100,000 clones, 87% seen once; the top ten hold about 18%. CDR1 and CDR2 (germline): MDHEN, SYDVKM. This CDR3 comprises 13 residues. J lost 7 bases, V lost 5 bases, and 7 bases had no gene match. This sample is drawn from a study of blood T cell repertoires in COVID-19. Study overall: Spain, Italy and the United States supplied samples that represented acute and convalescent COVID-19.

The gene calls are TRBV28 and TRBJ1-1; TRBD1 matches at 7 bases. The TCR was taken from a human donor in a cohort sampled during active COVID-19. What was sequenced was peripheral blood. The CDR3: CASSEGTAIEAFF. CDR3 nucleotides: TGTGCCAGCAGTGAAGGGACAGCGATTGAAGCTTTCTTT.